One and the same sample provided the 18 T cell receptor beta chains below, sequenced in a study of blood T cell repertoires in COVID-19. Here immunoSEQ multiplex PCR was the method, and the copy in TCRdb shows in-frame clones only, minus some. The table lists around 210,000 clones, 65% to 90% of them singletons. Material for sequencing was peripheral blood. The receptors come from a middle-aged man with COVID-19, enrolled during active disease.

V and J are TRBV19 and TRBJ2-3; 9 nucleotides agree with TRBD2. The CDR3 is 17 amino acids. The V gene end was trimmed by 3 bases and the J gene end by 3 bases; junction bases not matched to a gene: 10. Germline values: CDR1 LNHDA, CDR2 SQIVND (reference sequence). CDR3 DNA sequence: TGTGCCAGTAGTATGGCGGGGGGGGCAGGGATTACAGATACGCAGTATTTT. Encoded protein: CASSMAGGAGITDTQYF.

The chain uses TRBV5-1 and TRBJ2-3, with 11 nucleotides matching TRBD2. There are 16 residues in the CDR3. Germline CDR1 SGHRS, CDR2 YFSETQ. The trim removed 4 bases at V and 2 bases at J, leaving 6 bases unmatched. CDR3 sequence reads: CASSPLAGAPTDTQYF. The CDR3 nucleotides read TGCGCCAGCAGCCCACTAGCGGGGGCCCCCACAGATACGCAGTATTTT.

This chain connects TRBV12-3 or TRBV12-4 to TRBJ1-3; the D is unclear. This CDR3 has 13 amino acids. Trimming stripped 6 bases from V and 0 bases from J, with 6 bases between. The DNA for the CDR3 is TGTGCCAGCAGCCTAGCCTCTGGAAACACCATATATTTT. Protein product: CASSLASGNTIYF.

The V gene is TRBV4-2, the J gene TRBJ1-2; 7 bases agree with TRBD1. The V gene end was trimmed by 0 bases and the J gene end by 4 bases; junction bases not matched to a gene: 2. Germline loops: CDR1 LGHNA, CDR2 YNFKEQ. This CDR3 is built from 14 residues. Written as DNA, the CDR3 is TGTGCCAGCAGCCAAGAGGGACAGATCTATGGCTACACCTTC. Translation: CASSQEGQIYGYTF.

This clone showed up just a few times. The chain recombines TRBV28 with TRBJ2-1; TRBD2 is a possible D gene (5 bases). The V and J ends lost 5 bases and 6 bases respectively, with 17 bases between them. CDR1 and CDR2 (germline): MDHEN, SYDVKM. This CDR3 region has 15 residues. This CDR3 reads CASSPSGNPRNEQFF. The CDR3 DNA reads TGTGCCAGCAGTCCCTCGGGGAATCCCCGCAATGAGCAGTTCTTC.

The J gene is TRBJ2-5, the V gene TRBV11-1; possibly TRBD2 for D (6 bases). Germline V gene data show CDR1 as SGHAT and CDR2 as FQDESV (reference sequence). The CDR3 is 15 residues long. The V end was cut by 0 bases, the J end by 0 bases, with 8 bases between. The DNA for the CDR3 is TGTGCCAGCAGCTTAGCCCTAGCGAACCAAGAGACCCAGTACTTC. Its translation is CASSLALANQETQYF.

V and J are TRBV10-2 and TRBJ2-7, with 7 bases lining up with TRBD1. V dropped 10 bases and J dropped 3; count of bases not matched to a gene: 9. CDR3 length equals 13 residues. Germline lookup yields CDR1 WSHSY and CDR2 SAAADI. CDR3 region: CATRGDSFYEQYF. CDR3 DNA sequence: TGCGCCACCCGAGGGGACAGCTTCTACGAGCAGTACTTC.

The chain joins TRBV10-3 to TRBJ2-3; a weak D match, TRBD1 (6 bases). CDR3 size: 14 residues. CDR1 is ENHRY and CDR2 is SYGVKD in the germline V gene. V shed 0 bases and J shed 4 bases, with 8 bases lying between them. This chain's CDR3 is CAISESRGSDTQYF. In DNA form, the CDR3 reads TGTGCCATCAGTGAGTCCAGGGGTTCAGATACGCAGTATTTT.

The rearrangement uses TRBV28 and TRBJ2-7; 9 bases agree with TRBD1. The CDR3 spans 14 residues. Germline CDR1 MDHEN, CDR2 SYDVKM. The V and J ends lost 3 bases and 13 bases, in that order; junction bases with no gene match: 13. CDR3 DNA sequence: TGTGCCAGCAGTTTGCACACTCGGGACAGGGTTTGTTACTTC. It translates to CASSLHTRDRVCYF.

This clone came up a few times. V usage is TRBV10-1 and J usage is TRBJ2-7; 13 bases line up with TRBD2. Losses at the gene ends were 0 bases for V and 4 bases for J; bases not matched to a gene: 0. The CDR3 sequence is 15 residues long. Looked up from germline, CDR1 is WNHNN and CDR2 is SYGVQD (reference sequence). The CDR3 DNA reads TGCGCCAGCAGTGAGTCGACTAGCGGGGGGTACGAGCAGTACTTC. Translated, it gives CASSESTSGGYEQYF.

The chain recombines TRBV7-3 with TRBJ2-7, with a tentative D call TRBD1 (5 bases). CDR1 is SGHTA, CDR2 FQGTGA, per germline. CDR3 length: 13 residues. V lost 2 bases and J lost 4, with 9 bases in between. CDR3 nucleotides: TGTGCCAGCAGCTTAGGCAGGGATTACGAGCAGTACTTC. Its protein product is CASSLGRDYEQYF.

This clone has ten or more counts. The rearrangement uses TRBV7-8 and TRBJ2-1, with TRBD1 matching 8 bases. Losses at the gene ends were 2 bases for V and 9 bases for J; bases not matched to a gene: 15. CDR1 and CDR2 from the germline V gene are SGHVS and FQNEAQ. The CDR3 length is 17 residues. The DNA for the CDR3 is TGTGCCAGCAGCTTATTCGCAAGGCAGACAGGGGTTGGTGAGCAGTTCTTC. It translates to CASSLFARQTGVGEQFF.

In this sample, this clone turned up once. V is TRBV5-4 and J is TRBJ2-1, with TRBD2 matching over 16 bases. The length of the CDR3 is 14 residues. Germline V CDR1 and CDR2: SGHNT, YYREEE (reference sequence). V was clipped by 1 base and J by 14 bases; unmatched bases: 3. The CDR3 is CASSLMGLAGGKFF. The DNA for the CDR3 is TGTGCCAGCAGCTTGATGGGACTAGCGGGGGGGAAGTTCTTC.

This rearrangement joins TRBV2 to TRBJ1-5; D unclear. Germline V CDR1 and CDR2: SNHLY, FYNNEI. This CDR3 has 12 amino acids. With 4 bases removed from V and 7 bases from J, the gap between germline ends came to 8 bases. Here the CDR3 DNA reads TGTGCCAGCAGTGGTCAGAACCAGCCCCAGCATTTT. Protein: CASSGQNQPQHF. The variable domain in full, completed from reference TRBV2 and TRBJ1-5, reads EPEVTQTPSHQVTQMGQEVILRCVPISNHLYFYWYRQILGQKVEFLVSFYNNEISEKSEIFDDQFSVERPDGSNFTLKIRSTKLEDSAMYFCASSGQNQPQHFGDGTRLSIL.

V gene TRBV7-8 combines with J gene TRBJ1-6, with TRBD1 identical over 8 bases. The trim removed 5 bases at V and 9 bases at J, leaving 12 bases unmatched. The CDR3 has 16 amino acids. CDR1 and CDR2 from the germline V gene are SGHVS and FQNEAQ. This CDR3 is CASSPRQGFDSSPLHF. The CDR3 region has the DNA TGTGCCAGCAGCCCAAGACAGGGGTTTGATAGTTCACCCCTCCACTTT.

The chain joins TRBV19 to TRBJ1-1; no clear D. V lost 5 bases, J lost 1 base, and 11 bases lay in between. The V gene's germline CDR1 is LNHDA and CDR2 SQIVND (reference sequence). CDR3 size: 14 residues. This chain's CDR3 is CASSLLGRNTEAFF. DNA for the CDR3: TGTGCCAGTAGTCTGCTGGGCAGGAACACTGAAGCTTTCTTT.

The CDR3 bases are TGTGCCAGCAGCGCACCACCCGGTGGGGGGAACACCATATATTTT. Amino acid sequence: CASSAPPGGGNTIYF. This chain joins TRBV9 and TRBJ1-3, with D tentatively TRBD1 (5 bases). V was trimmed by 3 bases and J by 7 bases, leaving 17 bases between them. This CDR3 comprises 15 residues. Germline V gene lookup returns CDR1 SGDLS and CDR2 YYNGEE.

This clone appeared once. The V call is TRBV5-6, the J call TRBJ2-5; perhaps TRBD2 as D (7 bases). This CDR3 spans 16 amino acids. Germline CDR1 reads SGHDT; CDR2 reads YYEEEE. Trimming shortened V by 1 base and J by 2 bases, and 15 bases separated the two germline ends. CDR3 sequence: CASSLRGGRLQETQYF. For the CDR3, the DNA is TGTGCCAGCAGCTTGAGGGGGGGACGACTGCAAGAGACCCAGTACTTC.